This T cell receptor (beta chain) was captured in a study of OX40 agonist ivuxolimab in advanced cancers. Turning to the study itself: Patients were treated with intravenous ivuxolimab, dosed at 0.01 to 10 mg/kg and infused every 2 weeks. Whole-study results and caveats: What antigens the expanded peripheral T cells recognized was never established.

As for this clone: Its antigen is unknown.

Germline V lookup: CDR1 MNHEY, CDR2 SMNVEV (reference sequence). The V end was cut by 8 bases, the J end by 8 bases, with 18 bases between. The CDR3 totals 13 residues. This table comes from immunoSEQ multiplex PCR, and its TCRdb copy is limited to in-frame clones, with some not included. The sample has under 85,000 clones, about 86% seen once; the top ten hold 2.4%. The sequence derives from an adult with an advanced solid tumor such as melanoma, head and neck, liver or kidney cancer. Sequenced here: CD4+ or CD8+ T cells sorted from blood, sampled in a trial of the OX40 agonist ivuxolimab. The rearrangement joins TRBV27 to TRBJ1-2; no firm D call. Here the CDR3 DNA reads TGTGCCAGCGGTGGGGAGGGCCTAGAGGGCTACACCTTC. Translating gives CASGGEGLEGYTF.